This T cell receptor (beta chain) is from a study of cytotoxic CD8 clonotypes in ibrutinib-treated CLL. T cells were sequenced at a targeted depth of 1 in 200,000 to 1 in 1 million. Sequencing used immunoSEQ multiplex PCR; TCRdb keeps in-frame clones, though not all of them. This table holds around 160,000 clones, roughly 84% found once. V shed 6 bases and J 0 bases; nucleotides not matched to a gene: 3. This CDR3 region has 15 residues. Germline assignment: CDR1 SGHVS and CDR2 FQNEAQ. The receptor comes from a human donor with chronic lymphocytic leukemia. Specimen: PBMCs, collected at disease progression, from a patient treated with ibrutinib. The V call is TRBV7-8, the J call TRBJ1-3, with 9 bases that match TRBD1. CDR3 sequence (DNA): TGTGCCAGCAGTCGGGACAGGGCCTCTGGAAACACCATATATTTT. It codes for CASSRDRASGNTIYF.